The clone carrying this T cell receptor beta chain was seen only a few times. The sample belongs to a study of response to subunit inactivated influenza vaccine. This CDR3 is built from 14 residues. Trimming left V 6 bases short and J 1 base short, with 12 bases between. CDR1 is MDHEN, CDR2 SYDVKM, per germline. Each CDR3 protein gets one entry after TCRdb re-called the RT-PCR reads with MiXCR. The sample lists about 160,000 distinct CDR3 sequences; about a tenth were seen once. The receptor was derived from a man aged 50 to 60 who received an inactivated influenza vaccine. V is TRBV28 and J is TRBJ1-1, with D possibly being TRBD1 (5 bases). Sequences were derived from non-naive T cells sorted from PBMCs, sampled roughly 46 days after vaccination. In DNA, the CDR3 is TGTGCCAGCAGAGCACAGGTGGGGAACACTGAAGCTTTCTTT. Translated: CASRAQVGNTEAFF.